The rows below give T cell receptor beta chains drawn from one sample of a study of cytomegalovirus exposure and HLA in healthy donors. Using immunoSEQ multiplex PCR, the repertoire was profiled, and TCRdb retains in-frame clones only, with some absent. The profile shows more than 140,000 clones, about 75% of them singletons. The specimen was PBMCs. The source of these receptors is a male donor in good health and CMV-seronegative. CDR3s include the opening cysteine and the closing phenylalanine or tryptophan. The order of the fields is V gene, clone size, D gene, J gene, CDR3 length, CDR3 protein, CDR3 DNA. The D gene is left open where the match is weak. Clone size is stated in some rows and not others, as once, few, many or a class when expanded.

v_call: TRBV6-5
clone_size: NA
d_call: TRBD1
j_call: TRBJ1-2
cdr3_length: 14
cdr3_aa: CASSRTDRGGGYTF
cdr3_nt: TGTGCCAGCAGTCGAACGGACAGGGGCGGAGGCTACACCTTC

v_call: TRBV2
clone_size: NA
d_call: NA
j_call: TRBJ2-6
cdr3_length: 15
cdr3_aa: CASSAGRSGANVLTF
cdr3_nt: TGTGCCAGCAGCGCAGGGCGCTCTGGGGCCAACGTCCTGACTTTC

v_call: TRBV5-1
clone_size: NA
d_call: NA
j_call: TRBJ1-3
cdr3_length: 22
cdr3_aa: CASSLDLSRQVLYILSGNTIYF
cdr3_nt: TGCGCCAGCAGCTTGGACTTATCCCGACAGGTCCTATATATTCTCTCTGGAAACACCATATATTTT

v_call: TRBV18
clone_size: once
d_call: NA
j_call: TRBJ1-2
cdr3_length: 18
cdr3_aa: CASSPLPSTGPLNYGYTF
cdr3_nt: TGTGCCAGCTCACCACTCCCTTCGACAGGTCCTTTGAACTATGGCTACACCTTC

v_call: TRBV7-2
clone_size: NA
d_call: TRBD1
j_call: TRBJ2-5
cdr3_length: 16
cdr3_aa: CASSLAGTVKQETQYF
cdr3_nt: TGTGCCAGCAGCTTAGCGGGGACAGTAAAACAAGAGACCCAGTACTTC

v_call: TRBV7-6
clone_size: NA
d_call: NA
j_call: TRBJ1-4
cdr3_length: 15
cdr3_aa: CASSLGGEIGEKLFF
cdr3_nt: TGTGCCAGCAGCCTTGGGGGGGAAATAGGAGAAAAACTGTTTTTT

v_call: TRBV19
clone_size: NA
d_call: NA
j_call: TRBJ1-1
cdr3_length: 14
cdr3_aa: CASSKSGGEISAFF
cdr3_nt: TGTGCCAGTAGTAAGTCGGGGGGCGAGATTTCAGCTTTCTTT

v_call: TRBV13
clone_size: NA
d_call: TRBD1
j_call: TRBJ1-1
cdr3_length: 16
cdr3_aa: CASSRSGTGVNTEAFF
cdr3_nt: TGTGCCAGCAGCCGCTCCGGGACAGGGGTGAACACTGAAGCTTTCTTT

v_call: TRBV11-1
clone_size: NA
d_call: TRBD2
j_call: TRBJ2-3
cdr3_length: 16
cdr3_aa: CASSLGWTSTLRTQYF
cdr3_nt: TGTGCCAGCAGCTTAGGATGGACTAGTACACTACGAACGCAGTATTTT

v_call: TRBV5-6
clone_size: NA
d_call: TRBD1
j_call: TRBJ1-2
cdr3_length: 13
cdr3_aa: CASSWDSLYGYTF
cdr3_nt: TGTGCCAGCAGCTGGGACAGTCTCTATGGCTACACCTTC

v_call: TRBV7-9
clone_size: NA
d_call: TRBD2
j_call: TRBJ2-2
cdr3_length: 17
cdr3_aa: CASSPQRGGRHTGELFF
cdr3_nt: TGTGCCAGCAGCCCCCAGCGCGGGGGGCGACACACCGGGGAGCTGTTTTTT

v_call: TRBV7-2
clone_size: NA
d_call: NA
j_call: TRBJ2-5
cdr3_length: 15
cdr3_aa: CASSLAGLAVETQYF
cdr3_nt: TGTGCCAGCAGCTTAGCGGGGCTGGCAGTTGAGACCCAGTACTTC

v_call: TRBV2
clone_size: NA
d_call: NA
j_call: TRBJ1-2
cdr3_length: 15
cdr3_aa: CASSEGRGGGYGYTF
cdr3_nt: TGTGCCAGCAGTGAAGGTCGAGGGGGAGGGTATGGCTACACCTTC

v_call: TRBV2
clone_size: NA
d_call: NA
j_call: TRBJ2-2
cdr3_length: 15
cdr3_aa: CASSEVRAPTGELFF
cdr3_nt: TGTGCCAGCAGTGAGGTCAGGGCCCCCACCGGGGAGCTGTTTTTT

v_call: TRBV7-9
clone_size: NA
d_call: TRBD1
j_call: TRBJ2-5
cdr3_length: 16
cdr3_aa: CSSSLEQGLTYSSQYF
cdr3_nt: TGTTCCAGCAGCTTAGAACAGGGGTTGACTTATTCGTCCCAGTACTTC

v_call: TRBV19
clone_size: NA
d_call: TRBD2
j_call: TRBJ2-7
cdr3_length: 15
cdr3_aa: CASSPTSGIWYEQYF
cdr3_nt: TGTGCCAGTAGTCCCACTAGCGGGATTTGGTACGAGCAGTACTTC

v_call: TRBV6-1
clone_size: once
d_call: NA
j_call: TRBJ1-2
cdr3_length: 15
cdr3_aa: CASSQRREINYGYTF
cdr3_nt: TGTGCCAGCAGCCAAAGGCGGGAAATAAACTATGGCTACACCTTC

v_call: TRBV5-5
clone_size: NA
d_call: NA
j_call: TRBJ2-7
cdr3_length: 12
cdr3_aa: CASRHDSYEQYF
cdr3_nt: TGTGCCAGCAGGCACGACAGCTACGAGCAGTACTTC

v_call: TRBV14
clone_size: NA
d_call: NA
j_call: TRBJ2-1
cdr3_length: 14
cdr3_aa: CASSQRSWSNEQFF
cdr3_nt: TGTGCCAGCAGCCAAAGATCATGGAGCAATGAGCAGTTCTTC

v_call: TRBV9
clone_size: NA
d_call: TRBD1
j_call: TRBJ1-6
cdr3_length: 17
cdr3_aa: CASSPRDRGGTRSPLHF
cdr3_nt: TGTGCCAGCAGCCCCCGGGACAGGGGGGGGACACGTTCACCCCTCCACTTT

v_call: TRBV6-1
clone_size: NA
d_call: NA
j_call: TRBJ1-1
cdr3_length: 14
cdr3_aa: CASSPRTAATEAFF
cdr3_nt: TGTGCCAGCAGTCCCCGGACAGCGGCCACTGAAGCTTTCTTT

v_call: TRBV27
clone_size: NA
d_call: NA
j_call: TRBJ2-5
cdr3_length: 11
cdr3_aa: CASSSRETQYF
cdr3_nt: TGTGCCAGCAGTTCCCGGGAGACCCAGTACTTC

v_call: TRBV5-1
clone_size: NA
d_call: NA
j_call: TRBJ2-7
cdr3_length: 15
cdr3_aa: CASSGGDSNSYEQYF
cdr3_nt: TGCGCCAGCAGCGGAGGGGACAGCAACTCCTACGAGCAGTACTTC

v_call: TRBV11-2
clone_size: NA
d_call: NA
j_call: TRBJ1-6
cdr3_length: 14
cdr3_aa: CASSGQVFDSPLHF
cdr3_nt: TGTGCCAGCAGCGGCCAGGTGTTTGATTCACCCCTCCACTTT